These T cell receptor beta chains were read from a single sample in a study of blood T cell repertoires in COVID-19. The data were produced by immunoSEQ multiplex PCR, yet TCRdb's version contains in-frame clones alone and is incomplete. Among approximately 280,000 clones listed, 75% to 90% were seen once. The sample consisted of peripheral blood. All receptors come from a man aged 35-49 years with acute or convalescent COVID-19. CDR3s leave out the opening cysteine and the closing phenylalanine or tryptophan.

TRBV20-1,SASADSSGNEQF
TRBV6-6,ASSPRGAGGSRGYGYT
TRBV5-6,ASSLELAGGRWQY
TRBV7-3,ASSLMPPRAGSTEAF
TRBV2,ASRREGAPLEQY
TRBV9,ASSVEGRRVSPLH
TRBV9,ASSASGGSYEQY
TRBV28,ASSPSGTGRYNSPLH
TRBV6-5,ATGGGWSYNSPLH
TRBV2,ASSEDQTGFSSPLH
TRBV10-3,AISEVGLELYEQY
TRBV5-1,ASSAEVNTEAF
TRBV30,AWATGGWQPQH
TRBV25-1,ASSELALRGDYEQY
TRBV21-1,ASSTTTSRPGVNYGYT
TRBV7-2,ASSLQYNYGYT
TRBV6-1,ASSEQGAIGEAF
TRBV5-1,ASSLGVRTEAF
TRBV7-8,ASSLAHGQLNYGYT
TRBV2,ASTPGQGAEAF
TRBV9,ASSPGQGRPEQY
TRBV3-1/TRBV3-2,ASSRRRNTEAF